This T cell receptor (beta chain) was identified in a study of T-cell reconstitution after alpha-beta-depleted transplantation in children. Findings and caveats of the study: At day 60, the high TCRbeta diversity found in some patients originated from recipient T cells and thymic progenitors that had survived. Expanded graft clones numbering several hundred reportedly gave rise to alpha-beta T cells about two months after transplant. A year had passed since transplant, and T-cell counts and diversity by then came mostly from newly produced T cells.

Unique molecular identifiers were incorporated into the prepared TCRbeta library. In TCRdb, the PCR reads were re-called with MiXCR into one record per CDR3 protein. The sample shows 450,000 to 700,000 distinct CDR3 sequences, roughly 30% of them seen only once. The CDR3 contains 16 residues. Trimming stripped 5 bases from V and 1 base from J, with 16 bases between. Germline loops: CDR1 MDHEN, CDR2 SYDVKM. This clonotype was detected only a few times. The antigen is unknown. The chain joins TRBV28 to TRBJ2-3; tentatively, D is TRBD1 or TRBD2 (5 bases each). The sample was PBMCs, taken before TCRalphabeta/CD19-depleted stem cell transplant. This TCR came from a boy less than two years old with Wiskott-Aldrich syndrome, due to receive a stem cell transplant. CDR3 DNA: TGTGCCAGCAGTACCCCGGCTATGGGACGCACAGATACGCAGTATTTT. Residues: CASSTPAMGRTDTQYF.